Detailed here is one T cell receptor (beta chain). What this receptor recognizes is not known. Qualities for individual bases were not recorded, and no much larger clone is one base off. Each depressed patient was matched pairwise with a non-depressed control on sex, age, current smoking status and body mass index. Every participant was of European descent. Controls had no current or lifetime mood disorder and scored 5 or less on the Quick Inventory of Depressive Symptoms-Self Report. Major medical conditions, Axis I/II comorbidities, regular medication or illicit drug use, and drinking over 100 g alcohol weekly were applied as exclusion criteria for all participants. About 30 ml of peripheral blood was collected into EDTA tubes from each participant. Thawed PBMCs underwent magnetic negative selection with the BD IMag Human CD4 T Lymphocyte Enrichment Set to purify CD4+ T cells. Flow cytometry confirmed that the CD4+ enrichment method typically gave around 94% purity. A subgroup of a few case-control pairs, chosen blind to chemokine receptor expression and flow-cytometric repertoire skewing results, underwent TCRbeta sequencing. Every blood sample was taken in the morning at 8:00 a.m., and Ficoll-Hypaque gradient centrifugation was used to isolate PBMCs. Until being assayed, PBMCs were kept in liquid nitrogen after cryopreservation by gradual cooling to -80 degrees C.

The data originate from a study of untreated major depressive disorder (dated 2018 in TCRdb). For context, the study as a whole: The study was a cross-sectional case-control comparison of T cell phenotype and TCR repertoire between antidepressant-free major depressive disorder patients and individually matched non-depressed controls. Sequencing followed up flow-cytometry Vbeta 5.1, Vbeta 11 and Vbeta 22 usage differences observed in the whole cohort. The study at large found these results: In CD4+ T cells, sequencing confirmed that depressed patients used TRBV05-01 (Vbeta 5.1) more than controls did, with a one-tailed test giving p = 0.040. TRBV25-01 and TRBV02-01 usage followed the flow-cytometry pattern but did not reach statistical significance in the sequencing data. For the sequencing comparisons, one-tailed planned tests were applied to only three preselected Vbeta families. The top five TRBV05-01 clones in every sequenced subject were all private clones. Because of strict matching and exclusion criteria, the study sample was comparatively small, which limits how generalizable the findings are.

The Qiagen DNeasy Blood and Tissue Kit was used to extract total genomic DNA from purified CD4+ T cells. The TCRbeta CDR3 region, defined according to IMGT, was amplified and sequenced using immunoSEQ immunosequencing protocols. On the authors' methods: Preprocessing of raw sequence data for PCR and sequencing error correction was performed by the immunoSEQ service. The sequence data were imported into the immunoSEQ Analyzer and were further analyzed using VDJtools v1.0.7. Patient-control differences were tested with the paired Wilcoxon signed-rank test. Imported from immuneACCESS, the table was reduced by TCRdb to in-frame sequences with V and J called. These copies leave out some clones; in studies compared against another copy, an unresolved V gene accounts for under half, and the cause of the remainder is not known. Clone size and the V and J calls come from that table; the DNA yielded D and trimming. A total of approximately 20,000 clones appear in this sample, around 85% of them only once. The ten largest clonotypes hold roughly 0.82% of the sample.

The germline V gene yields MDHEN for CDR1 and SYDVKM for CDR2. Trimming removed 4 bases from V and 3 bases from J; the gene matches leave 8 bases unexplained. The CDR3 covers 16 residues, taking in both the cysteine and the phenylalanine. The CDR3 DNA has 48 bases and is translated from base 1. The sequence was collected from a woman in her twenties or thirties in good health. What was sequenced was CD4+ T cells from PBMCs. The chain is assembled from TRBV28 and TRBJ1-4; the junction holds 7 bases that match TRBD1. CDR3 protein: CASSSTGRGSNEKLFF. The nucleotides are TGTGCCAGCAGTTCGACAGGGAGGGGCTCTAATGAAAAACTGTTTTTT.